The sample holds a few counts of the clone carrying this TCR beta chain. Its antigen is as yet unknown. Germline V CDR1 and CDR2: DFQATT, SNEGSKA (reference sequence). The CDR3 has 13 residues. The V end lost 3 bases, the J end lost 2 bases, and 11 bases lay between the germline ends. The source of the sample is a study of T-cell memory formation after mild COVID-19. Study-level findings and limits: Pre-infection memory already had some responding clones, implying cross-reactive memory joined. Later expanders leaned CD4+, whereas clones that contracted between day 15 and 85 were balanced CD4/CD8.

Constant-segment primers and 5'RACE yielded cDNA libraries for TCR alpha and TCR beta, each carrying sample barcodes and UMIs. Via MiXCR, TCRdb re-called the 5' RACE reads, giving one row per CDR3 protein. The data show fewer than 500,000 distinct CDR3 sequences, approximately 25% seen once. The receptor was derived from an adult woman who had mild COVID-19 (a few samples of this study predate the infection). Cell type and time point are not known. The chain links TRBV20-1 to TRBJ2-7; TRBD2 might be the D (6 bases). The sample was PBMCs or a T cell subset sorted from them (not recorded which). CDR3 coding DNA: TGCAGTGCTAGGGAGGGCCTACCCTACGAGCAGTACTTC. Amino acids: CSAREGLPYEQYF.